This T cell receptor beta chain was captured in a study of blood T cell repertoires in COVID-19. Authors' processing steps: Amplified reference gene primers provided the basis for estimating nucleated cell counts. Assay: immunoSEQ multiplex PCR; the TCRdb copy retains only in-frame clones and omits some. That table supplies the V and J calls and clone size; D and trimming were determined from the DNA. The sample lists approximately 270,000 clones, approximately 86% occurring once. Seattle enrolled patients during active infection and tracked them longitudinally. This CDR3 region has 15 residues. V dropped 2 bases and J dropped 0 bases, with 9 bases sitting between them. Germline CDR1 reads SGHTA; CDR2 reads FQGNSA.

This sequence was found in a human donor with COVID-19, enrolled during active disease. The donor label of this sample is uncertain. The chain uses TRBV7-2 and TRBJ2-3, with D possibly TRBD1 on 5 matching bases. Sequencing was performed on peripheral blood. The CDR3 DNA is TGTGCCAGCAGCTTATGGACATCTAGCACAGATACGCAGTATTTT. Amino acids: CASSLWTSSTDTQYF.